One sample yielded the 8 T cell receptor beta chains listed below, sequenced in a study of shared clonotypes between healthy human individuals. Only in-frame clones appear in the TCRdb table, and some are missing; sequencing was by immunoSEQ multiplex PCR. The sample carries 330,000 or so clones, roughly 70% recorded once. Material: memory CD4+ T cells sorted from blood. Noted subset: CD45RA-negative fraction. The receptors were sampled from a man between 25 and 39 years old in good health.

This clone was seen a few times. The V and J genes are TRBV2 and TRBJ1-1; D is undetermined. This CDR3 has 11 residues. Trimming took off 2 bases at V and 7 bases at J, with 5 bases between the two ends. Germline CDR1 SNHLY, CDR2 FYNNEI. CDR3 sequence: CASSELVEAFF. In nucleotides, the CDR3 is TGTGCCAGCAGTGAATTGGTTGAAGCTTTCTTT. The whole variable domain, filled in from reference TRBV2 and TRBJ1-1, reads EPEVTQTPSHQVTQMGQEVILRCVPISNHLYFYWYRQILGQKVEFLVSFYNNEISEKSEIFDDQFSVERPDGSNFTLKIRSTKLEDSAMYFCASSELVEAFFGQGTRLTVV.

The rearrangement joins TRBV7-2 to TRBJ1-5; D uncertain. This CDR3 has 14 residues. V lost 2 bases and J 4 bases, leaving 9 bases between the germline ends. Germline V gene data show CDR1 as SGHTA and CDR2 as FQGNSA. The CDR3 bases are TGTGCCAGCAGCTTACGGGGTACGAATCAGCCCCAGCATTTT. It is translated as CASSLRGTNQPQHF.

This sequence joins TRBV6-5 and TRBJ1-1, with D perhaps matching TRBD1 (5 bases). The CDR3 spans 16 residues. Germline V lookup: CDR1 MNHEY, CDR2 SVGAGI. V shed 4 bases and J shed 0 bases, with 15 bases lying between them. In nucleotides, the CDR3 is TGTGCCAGCAGTTTGGGAGACGGGACCCTGAACACTGAAGCTTTCTTT. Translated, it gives CASSLGDGTLNTEAFF.

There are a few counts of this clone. The CDR3 DNA sequence: TGTGCCAGCAGGGGGGGTGATGGTGACGAGCAGTACTTC. It codes for CASRGGDGDEQYF. The V gene is TRBV28, the J gene TRBJ2-7; perhaps TRBD2 as D (6 bases). Looked up from germline, CDR1 is MDHEN and CDR2 is SYDVKM. Trimming took 6 bases from V and 5 from J, leaving 14 bases between them. The CDR3 has 13 residues.

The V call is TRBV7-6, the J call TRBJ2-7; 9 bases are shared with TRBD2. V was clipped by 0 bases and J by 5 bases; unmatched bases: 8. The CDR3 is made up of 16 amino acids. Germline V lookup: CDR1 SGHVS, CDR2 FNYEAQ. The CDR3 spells CASSLAGAGGPHEQYF. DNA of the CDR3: TGTGCCAGCAGCTTAGCGGGGGCGGGAGGGCCCCACGAGCAGTACTTC.

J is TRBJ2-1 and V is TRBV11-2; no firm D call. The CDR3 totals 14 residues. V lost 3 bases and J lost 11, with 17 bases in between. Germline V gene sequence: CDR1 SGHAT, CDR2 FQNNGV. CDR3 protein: CASSFPFGVGKQFF. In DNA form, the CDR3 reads TGTGCCAGCAGCTTCCCCTTTGGGGTGGGAAAGCAGTTCTTC.

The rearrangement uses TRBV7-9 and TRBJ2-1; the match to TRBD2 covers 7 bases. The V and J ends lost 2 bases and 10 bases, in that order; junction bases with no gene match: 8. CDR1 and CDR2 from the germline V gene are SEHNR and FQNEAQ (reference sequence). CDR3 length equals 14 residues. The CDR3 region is CASSLIGLVGEQFF. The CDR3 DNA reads TGTGCCAGCAGCTTAATCGGACTAGTTGGCGAGCAGTTCTTC.

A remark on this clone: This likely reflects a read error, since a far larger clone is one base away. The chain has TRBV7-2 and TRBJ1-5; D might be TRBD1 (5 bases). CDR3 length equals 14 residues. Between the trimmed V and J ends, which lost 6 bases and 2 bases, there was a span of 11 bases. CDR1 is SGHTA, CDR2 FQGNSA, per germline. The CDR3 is CASSRTRGNQPQHF. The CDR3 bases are TGTGCCAGCAGTCGGACAAGGGGCAATCAGCCCCAGCATTTT.